These 2 T cell receptor beta chains came from one sample sequenced in a study of regulatory T cells in long-lasting Graves disease. Relying on iRepertoire HTBI primers and Arm-PCR of CDR3 regions, the team built TCR beta libraries. TCRdb re-analysed the multiplex PCR reads in MiXCR, keeping a single row per CDR3 protein. The sample has about 560,000 distinct CDR3 sequences, 15% to 20% seen once. Time point of the sample: newly diagnosed GD, antithyroid drugs for less than 3 months. Construction of the TCR library relied on RNA isolated from PBMCs. This sample was shared with a second study, whose subject was T cells in Graves' hyperthyroidism and ophthalmopathy.

The material sequenced was peripheral blood mononuclear cells (PBMCs), taken at new diagnosis, from a patient treated with antithyroid drugs. The receptors shown here come from a man between 18 and 35 years old with Graves disease.

At least ten counts were recorded for this clonotype. The J gene is TRBJ2-1, the V gene TRBV12-3 or TRBV12-4; either TRBD1 or TRBD2 may supply D (6 bases each). CDR3 length: 14 amino acids. V lost 3 bases and J lost 7, with 13 bases in between. CDR3 sequence: CASSLAQGRNEQFF. Written as DNA, the CDR3 is TGTGCCAGCAGTTTGGCGCAGGGGAGGAATGAGCAGTTCTTC.

There are a few counts of this clonotype. With a much larger clone just one base away, this may be a read error. Without the conserved terminal phenylalanine or tryptophan, this CDR3 likely stems from a read error. This chain joins TRBV2 and TRBJ1-1; 10 bases align to TRBD1. This CDR3 region has 15 residues. The junction had 6 bases not matched to a gene; V was cut back by 4 bases and J by 4 bases. Germline V CDR1 and CDR2: SNHLY, FYNNEI. CDR3 sequence reads: CASSADRGRGTEAFS. The CDR3 nucleotides are TGTGCCAGCAGTGCTGACAGGGGGCGCGGCACTGAAGCTTTCTCT.